This T cell receptor (beta chain) comes out of a study of T cells after posttransplantation cyclophosphamide. The repertoire was sequenced with immunoSEQ multiplex PCR; TCRdb's copy has only in-frame clones and lacks some. The sample shows about 47,000 clones, roughly 93% of them seen only once. Study-wide results and caveats: Blood and skin or GI T cell repertoires showed limited TRB overlap. TRB clonality was highly associated with recipient CMV seropositivity and reactivation.

Turning to this clone: Its antigen is currently unknown.

The CDR3 sequence is 18 residues long. This sequence originates from a woman between 50 and 59 years old in good health and a related stem cell transplant donor. The specimen sequenced was PBMCs. The J gene is TRBJ2-3, the V gene TRBV21-1; the table names TRBD2, a call not compared with the DNA. TRBV21-1 is flagged as a pseudogene. This CDR3 reads CASSNVGIERGFTDTQYF. The CDR3 bases are TGTGCCAGCAGCAACGTCGGAATCGAGCGGGGCTTCACAGATACGCAGTATTTT.